This T cell receptor beta chain was recovered during a study of shared clonotypes between healthy human individuals. General study points: Shared clonotypes: about 5% naive CD4, roughly 4% naive CD8, over 2% memory CD4, under 0.45% memory CD8.

Between the trimmed V and J ends, which lost 0 bases and 3 bases, there was a span of 6 bases. The length of the CDR3 is 14 residues. Germline CDR1 SGHRS, CDR2 YFSETQ. Using immunoSEQ multiplex PCR, the repertoire was profiled, and TCRdb retains in-frame clones only, with some absent. This table has hundreds of thousands of clones, 72% appearing once. For this clone: The antigen is undetermined.

The origin of this receptor is a woman aged 25 to 39 in good health. Sequencing was performed on memory CD4+ T cells sorted from blood. Subset reported: CD45RA-negative fraction. The chain couples TRBV5-1 to TRBJ2-2; D perhaps matches TRBD2 (6 bases). The CDR3 region is CASSLGDYTGELFF. The CDR3 bases are TGCGCCAGCAGCTTGGGGGACTACACCGGGGAGCTGTTTTTT.